This record concerns one T cell receptor (beta chain) sequence. The data derive from a study of CD8+ T cells in alopecia areata. RNA extraction and reverse transcription yielded cDNA as sequencing template. Here immunoSEQ multiplex PCR was the method, and the copy in TCRdb shows in-frame clones only, minus some. The repertoire holds 150,000 to 200,000 clones, over 55% seen once, with 1% in the top ten. The treatment was: oral pan-JAK inhibitor, 5-10 mg twice daily. Trimming pared 3 bases from V and 3 bases from J, leaving 12 bases between. This CDR3 comprises 16 residues. CDR1 and CDR2 (germline): MDHEN, SYDVKM.

The input for sequencing was CD4+ T cells sorted from blood, taken at week 24, from a patient treated with tofacitinib. The chain couples TRBV28 to TRBJ2-6; D gene unclear. This receptor was identified in a human donor with alopecia areata. DNA of the CDR3: TGTGCCAGCAGTTTGTCCGTTTGGGGTGGGGCCAACGTCCTGACTTTC. Translated: CASSLSVWGGANVLTF.